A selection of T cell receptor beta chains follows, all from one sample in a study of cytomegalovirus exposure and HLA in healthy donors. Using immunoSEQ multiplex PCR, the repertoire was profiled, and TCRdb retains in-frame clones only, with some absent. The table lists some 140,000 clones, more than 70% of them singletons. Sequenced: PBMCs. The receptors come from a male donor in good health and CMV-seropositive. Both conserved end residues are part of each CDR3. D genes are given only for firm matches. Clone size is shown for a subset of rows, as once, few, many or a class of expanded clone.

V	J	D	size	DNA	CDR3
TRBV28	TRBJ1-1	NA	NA	TGTGCCAGCAGTTTGGAGGGGTGGAACACTGAAGCTTTCTTT	CASSLEGWNTEAFF
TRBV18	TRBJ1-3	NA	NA	TGTGCCAGCTCCCCTCGCGGCACAACGGCTGGAAACACCATATATTTT	CASSPRGTTAGNTIYF
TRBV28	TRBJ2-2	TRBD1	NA	TGTGCCACCCAGGACAGGGTGAACACCGGGGAGCTGTTTTTT	CATQDRVNTGELFF
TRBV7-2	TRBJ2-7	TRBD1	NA	TGTGCCAGCCGACAGGGGGGAGGATACGAGCAGTACTTC	CASRQGGGYEQYF
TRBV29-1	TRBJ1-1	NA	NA	TGCAGCGTTGTAGCGGGAACTGAAGCTTTCTTT	CSVVAGTEAFF
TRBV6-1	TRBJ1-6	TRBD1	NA	TGTGCCAGCAAACACGGACAGGGAATACTTTCACCCCTCCACTTT	CASKHGQGILSPLHF
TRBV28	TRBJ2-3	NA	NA	TGTGCCAGCAGTTTAATCGATTCGGTCTCCGCCGCAGATACGCAGTATTTT	CASSLIDSVSAADTQYF
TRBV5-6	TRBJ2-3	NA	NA	TGTGCCAGCAGGGAGGCTCGGGATACGCAGTATTTT	CASREARDTQYF
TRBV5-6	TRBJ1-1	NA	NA	TGTGCCAGCAGCTCCCAGGAATCTGAAGCTTTCTTT	CASSSQESEAFF
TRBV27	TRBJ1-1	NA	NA	TGTGCCAGCAGTTCAAACGGGGGGTGGGGATTGGAGAACACTGAAGCTTTCTTT	CASSSNGGWGLENTEAFF
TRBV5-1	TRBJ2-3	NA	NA	TGCGCCAGCAGCTTACACCTTAGCACAGATACGCAGTATTTT	CASSLHLSTDTQYF
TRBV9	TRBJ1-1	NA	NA	TGTGCCAGCAGCGTAGCGGAGGGGATGAACACTGAAGCTTTCTTT	CASSVAEGMNTEAFF
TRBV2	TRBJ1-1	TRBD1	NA	TGTGCCAGCATAAGGGAACCCCAGGGGGGGAACACTGAAGCTTTCTTT	CASIREPQGGNTEAFF
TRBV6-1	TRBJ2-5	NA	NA	TGTGCCAGCAGTGGGTTGTTAAGGGGCAGGGAGACCCAGTACTTC	CASSGLLRGRETQYF
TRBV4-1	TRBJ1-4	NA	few	TGCGCCAGCAGCCAAGATGAAGGGGCAGGTGAAAAACTGTTTTTT	CASSQDEGAGEKLFF
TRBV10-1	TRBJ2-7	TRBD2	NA	TGCGCCAGCAGTGCCGGGACTAACTACGAGCAGTACTTC	CASSAGTNYEQYF
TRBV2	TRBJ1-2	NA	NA	TGTGCCAGCAGGTTAAGCCCCGGTCATGGCTACACCTTC	CASRLSPGHGYTF
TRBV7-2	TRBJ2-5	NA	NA	TGTGCCAGCAGCTTTCAGGTTCCGGAGACCCAGTACTTC	CASSFQVPETQYF
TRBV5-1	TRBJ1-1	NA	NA	TGCGCCAGGCAACATGGTGTCAACACTGAAGCTTTCTTT	CARQHGVNTEAFF
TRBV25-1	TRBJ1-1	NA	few	TGTGCCAGCAGTCGATCCTCGGGATTAACTGAAGCTTTCTTT	CASSRSSGLTEAFF
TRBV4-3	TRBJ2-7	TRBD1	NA	TGCGCCAGCAGCCAAGGTCCGTCAGGGGGCACCTACGAGCAGTACTTC	CASSQGPSGGTYEQYF
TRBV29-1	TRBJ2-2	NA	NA	TGCAGCGTTGAACCTAGTAATCGCGGGGAGCTGTTTTTT	CSVEPSNRGELFF
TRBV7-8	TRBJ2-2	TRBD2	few	TGTGCCACTGCGTCTCTAGCGGGGGGGCTTCTTGGCGGGGAGCTGTTTTTT	CATASLAGGLLGGELFF
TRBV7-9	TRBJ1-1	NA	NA	TGTGCCAGCACCTTGGGGGGGGCCACTGAAGCTTTCTTT	CASTLGGATEAFF
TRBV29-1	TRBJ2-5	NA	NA	TGCAGCGGGTCAGTATTAAATCAAGAGACCCAGTACTTC	CSGSVLNQETQYF
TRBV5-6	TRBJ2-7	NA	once	TGTGCCAGCAGCTTCGGGTTTAGGGGCTACGAGCAGTACTTC	CASSFGFRGYEQYF
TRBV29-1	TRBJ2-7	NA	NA	TGCAGCGTTGGCAGGGACTCCTACGAGCAGTACTTC	CSVGRDSYEQYF
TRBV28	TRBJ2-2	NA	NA	TGTGCCAGCAGCCTTGGCGGGACTTTCACCGGGGAGCTGTTTTTT	CASSLGGTFTGELFF
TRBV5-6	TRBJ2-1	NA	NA	TGTGCCAGCAGCCTGGATTTTGTGGGAGTCGGTCGCAATGAGCAGTTCTTC	CASSLDFVGVGRNEQFF
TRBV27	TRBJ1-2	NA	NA	TGTGCCAGCAGTGTGACAGGCGGCCCCTATGGCTACACCTTC	CASSVTGGPYGYTF
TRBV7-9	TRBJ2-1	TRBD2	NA	TGTTCCAGCAGCCAAGGAAGCGGGAGGGCCGTTCTCGATGAGCAGTTCTTC	CSSSQGSGRAVLDEQFF
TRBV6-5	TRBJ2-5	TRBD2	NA	TGTGCCAGCAGCGAGACTAGCGGGGGGCAAGAGACCCAGTACTTC	CASSETSGGQETQYF
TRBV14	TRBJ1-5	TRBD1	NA	TGTGCCAGCAGCACAGGGGGTTTGGGTCAGCCCCAGCATTTT	CASSTGGLGQPQHF
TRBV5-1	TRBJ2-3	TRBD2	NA	TGCGCCAGCAGCTTGGGCAATAGCGGGAGCCCCGTTAGTTTCACAGATACGCAGTATTTT	CASSLGNSGSPVSFTDTQYF
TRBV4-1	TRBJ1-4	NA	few	TGCGCCAGTACACTTCAGGGCCTCAATGAAAAACTGTTTTTT	CASTLQGLNEKLFF
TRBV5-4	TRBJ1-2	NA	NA	TGTGCCAGCAGCTCCGATTTTCAGGGCCTCTATGGCTACACCTTC	CASSSDFQGLYGYTF
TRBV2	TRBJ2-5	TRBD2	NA	TGTGCCAGCAACCGCTTAGCGGGGGGGCAAGAGACCCAGTACTTC	CASNRLAGGQETQYF
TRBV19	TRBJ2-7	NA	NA	TGTGCCAGTAGTATAGATCTGGTGCGGGAGCAGTACTTC	CASSIDLVREQYF
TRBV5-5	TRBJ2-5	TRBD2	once	TGTGCCAGCATCGCGGGGGGGGAAGAGACCCGGTACTTC	CASIAGGEETRYF
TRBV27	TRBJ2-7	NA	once	TGTGCCAGCAGCCGCCACATTGGCGGGGAATCCTACGAGCAGTACTTC	CASSRHIGGESYEQYF
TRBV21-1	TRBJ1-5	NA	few	TGTGCCAGCAGCAAAAGGGTGACAGGGAATAGAAAATATAGCAATCAGCCCCAGCATTTT	CASSKRVTGNRKYSNQPQHF
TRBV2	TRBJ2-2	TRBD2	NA	TGTGCCAGCAGCCTTCTCGCGGGAGCCACCGGGGAGCTGTTTTTT	CASSLLAGATGELFF
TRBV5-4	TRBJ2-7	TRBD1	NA	TGTGCCAGCAGCTTGGGGGACAGGTACGAGCAGTACTTC	CASSLGDRYEQYF
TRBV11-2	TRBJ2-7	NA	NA	TGTGCCAGCAGCTTAGACGGGACACCACCCTACGAGCAGTACTTC	CASSLDGTPPYEQYF
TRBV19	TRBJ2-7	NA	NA	TGTGCCAGTAGTAGCCGTGACAGCATCTCCTACGAGCAGTACTTC	CASSSRDSISYEQYF
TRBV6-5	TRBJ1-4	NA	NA	TGTGCCAGCAACCGCGGGGGGATGGCTGAAAAACTGTTTTTT	CASNRGGMAEKLFF